This T cell receptor beta chain was captured by sequencing in a study of regulatory T cells in long-lasting Graves disease. As for time point: newly diagnosed GD, antithyroid drugs for less than 3 months. RNA isolated from PBMCs was used to make the TCR library. This clonotype was picked up a small number of times. Germline V gene sequence: CDR1 SGHAT, CDR2 FQNNGV. This CDR3 has 16 residues. V lost 3 bases and J lost 3; bases outside the gene matches: 9. With iRepertoire HTBI primers and Arm-PCR of CDR3 regions, TCR beta libraries were built. One entry per CDR3 protein, called by TCRdb with MiXCR from the multiplex PCR reads. The repertoire holds more than 350,000 distinct CDR3 sequences, 14% to 15% seen once, with roughly 17% in the top ten. These records were also assigned to another study, of T cells in Graves' hyperthyroidism and ophthalmopathy.

Here the sequenced sample was peripheral blood mononuclear cells (PBMCs), taken at new diagnosis, from a patient treated with antithyroid drugs. The V call is TRBV11-2, the J call TRBJ2-3, with 7 bases lining up with TRBD2. The TCR comes from a woman in her twenties or thirties with Graves disease. The CDR3 loop is CASSLGGAGTTDTQYF. The CDR3 bases are TGTGCCAGCAGCTTGGGAGGGGCGGGAACGACAGATACGCAGTATTTT.